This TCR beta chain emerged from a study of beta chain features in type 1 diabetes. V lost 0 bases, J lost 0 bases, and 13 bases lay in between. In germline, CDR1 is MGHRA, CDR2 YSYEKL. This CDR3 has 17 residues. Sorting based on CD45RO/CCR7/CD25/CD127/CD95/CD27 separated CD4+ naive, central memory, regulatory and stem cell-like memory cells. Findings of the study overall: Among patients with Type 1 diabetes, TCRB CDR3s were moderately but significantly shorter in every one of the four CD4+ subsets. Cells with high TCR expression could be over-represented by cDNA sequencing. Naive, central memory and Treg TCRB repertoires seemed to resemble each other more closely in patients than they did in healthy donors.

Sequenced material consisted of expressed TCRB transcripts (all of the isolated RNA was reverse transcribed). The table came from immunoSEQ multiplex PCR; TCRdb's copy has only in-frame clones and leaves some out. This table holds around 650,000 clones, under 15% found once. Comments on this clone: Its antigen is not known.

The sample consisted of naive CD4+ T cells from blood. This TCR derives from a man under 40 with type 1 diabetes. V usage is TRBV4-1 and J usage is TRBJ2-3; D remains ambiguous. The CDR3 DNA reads TGCGCCAGCAGCCAAGATGCAGTTCCTCCTAGCACAGATACGCAGTATTTT. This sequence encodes CASSQDAVPPSTDTQYF.